One sample yielded the 16 T cell receptor gamma chains listed below, sequenced in a study of Vδ1+ human thymocytes. RNA was extracted from the cells and then reverse transcribed. CDR3 amplicons came from multiplex PCR with pooled V-gene forward and constant-region reverse primers. TCRdb reprocessed the multiplex PCR reads using CATT. The table has tens of thousands of gamma-chain clones, 20% seen once. Notes on the study in general: Highly polyclonal TRG and TRD repertoires with Gaussian CDR3 length distributions appeared in thymus.

No antigen has been identified for these receptors. Sequencing input: Vdelta1+ gamma-delta thymocytes from the thymus. Stated subset: FACS-sorted CD3+ TCRalphabeta- TCRVdelta1+ TCRVdelta2- thymocytes. The receptors come from a boy in the first two years of life who had congenital heart surgery.

The J gene is TRGJ1 or TRGJ2, the V gene TRGV9. Germline V gene lookup returns CDR1 GITISATS and CDR2 ISYDGTV (reference sequence). The J segment lost 3 bases and the V segment lost 0 bases, leaving 14 bases of the junction unmatched. CDR3 length: 17 amino acids. The CDR3 nucleotides read TGTGCCTTGTGGGAGGTGATTAATTATTCCTCTTATTATAAGAAACTCTTT. Amino acid sequence: CALWEVINYSSYYKKLF.

This clone was counted only a few times. The V call is TRGV2, the J call TRGJP2. There are 17 residues in the CDR3. The germline CDR1 and CDR2 sequences are EGSNGY and YDSYNSKV. V lost 3 bases, J lost 3 bases, and 13 bases stayed unmatched. CDR3 sequence (DNA): TGTGCCACCTGGGACAGGCTAGGTCGGGGTAGTGATTGGATCAAGACGTTT. This encodes CATWDRLGRGSDWIKTF.

This clone was seen more than once but under ten times. The chain is built from TRGV9 and TRGJ1 or TRGJ2. This CDR3 spans 11 amino acids. The germline V gene encodes CDR1 GITISATS and CDR2 ISYDGTV (reference sequence). The trim removed 9 bases at V and 8 bases at J, leaving 10 bases unmatched. The CDR3 loop is CALIKGNKKLF. CDR3 nucleotides: TGTGCCTTGATTAAGGGGAATAAGAAACTCTTT.

The count of this clone is one. The chain has TRGV5 and TRGJ1 or TRGJ2. CDR3 size: 15 residues. CDR1 and CDR2 (germline): VINAFY, YDVSNSKD. After removal of 0 bases from V and 7 bases from J, the junction contained 12 bases not matched to a gene. The CDR3 region is CATWDRGAIGYKKLF. The CDR3 region has the DNA TGTGCCACCTGGGACAGGGGGGCAATTGGATATAAGAAACTCTTT.

With respect to this clone: The germline gene is not matched at one end of the junction; a read error may be the cause. This chain links TRGV5 with TRGJ1 or TRGJ2. This CDR3 is 12 amino acids long. Germline values: CDR1 VINAFY, CDR2 YDVSNSKD. This CDR3 is CAAWDRQDKKLF. CDR3 nucleotides: TGTGCCGCCTGGGACAGGCAGGATAAGAAACTCTTT.

The gene calls are TRGV5 and TRGJP1. V lost 4 bases to trimming and J lost 10 bases; unmatched junction nucleotides: 3. CDR1 VINAFY and CDR2 YDVSNSKD come from the germline V gene. CDR3 length: 11 amino acids. CDR3 protein: CATWEFWFKIF. The CDR3 DNA sequence: TGTGCCACCTGGGAGTTTTGGTTCAAGATATTT.

This clone was observed a handful of times. The same CDR3 can be traced to other DNA sequences in this sample. The chain joins TRGV8 to TRGJ1 or TRGJ2. V lost 0 bases and J lost 4; bases outside the gene matches: 3. CDR3 length equals 13 residues. Germline V lookup: CDR1 VENAVY, CDR2 YDSYNSRV. As DNA, the CDR3 is TGTGCCACCTGGGATAGGACCTATTATAAGAAACTCTTT. Protein product: CATWDRTYYKKLF.

V is TRGV9 and J is TRGJP1. The length of the CDR3 is 14 residues. The germline CDR1 and CDR2 sequences are GITISATS and ISYDGTV (reference sequence). Trimming took 6 bases from V and 0 from J; bases not matched to a gene: 4. As DNA, the CDR3 is TGTGCCTTGTGGTGGGATACCACTGGTTGGTTCAAGATATTT. Translating gives CALWWDTTGWFKIF.

This clone is judged medium-sized (0.01 to 0.1%). V usage is TRGV5 and J usage is TRGJ1 or TRGJ2. V lost 3 bases, J lost 0 bases, and 2 bases stayed unmatched. Germline V lookup: CDR1 VINAFY, CDR2 YDVSNSKD. This CDR3 spans 13 amino acids. The DNA for the CDR3 is TGTGCCACCTGGGACCCGAATTATTATAAGAAACTCTTT. Protein: CATWDPNYYKKLF.

This clone was seen a handful of times. Given a much more abundant clone one base away, this may be a read error. The chain combines TRGV5 with TRGJ1 or TRGJ2. Germline V lookup: CDR1 VINAFY, CDR2 YDVSNSKD. The CDR3 has 11 residues. The V gene end was trimmed by 0 bases and the J gene end by 12 bases; junction bases not matched to a gene: 5. CDR3 amino acids: CATWDRTGKLF. CDR3 sequence (DNA): TGTGCCACCTGGGACAGGACGGGGAAACTCTTT.

This clone turned up a few times. The chain recombines TRGV5 with TRGJ1 or TRGJ2. The trim removed 0 bases at V and 12 bases at J, leaving 8 bases unmatched. CDR3 length: 12 amino acids. CDR1 is VINAFY and CDR2 is YDVSNSKD in the germline V gene. Here the CDR3 DNA reads TGTGCCACCTGGGACAGGCCGGTAATGAAACTCTTT. This translates into CATWDRPVMKLF.

This clone was found a few times. The rearrangement joins TRGV4 to TRGJP1. The CDR3 is 13 amino acids. J gave up 8 bases and V 6 bases, and 9 bases lay outside the gene matches. The germline gives CDR1 EGSTGY, CDR2 YDSYTSSV. CDR3 protein: CATWPPTGWFKIF. CDR3 sequence (DNA): TGTGCCACCTGGCCACCAACCGGTTGGTTCAAGATATTT.

This clone was seen a few times. The chain combines TRGV4 with TRGJ1 or TRGJ2. V shed 2 bases and J 0 bases; nucleotides not matched to a gene: 4. The CDR3 loop spans 14 amino acids. Germline V gene data show CDR1 as EGSTGY and CDR2 as YDSYTSSV. The CDR3 DNA follows: TGTGCCACCTGGGATGAGGTGAATTATTATAAGAAACTCTTT. Protein sequence: CATWDEVNYYKKLF.

This clone occurred a few times. V usage is TRGV5 and J usage is TRGJ1 or TRGJ2. The CDR3 has 15 amino acids. With 3 bases clipped from V and 4 bases from J, the junction kept 12 bases outside the gene matches. The V gene's germline CDR1 is VINAFY and CDR2 YDVSNSKD. The CDR3 region has the DNA TGTGCCACCTGGGACGGAATCCCTTTCTATTATAAGAAACTCTTT. Its protein product is CATWDGIPFYYKKLF.

In this sample, this clone turned up a few times. The chain links TRGV4 to TRGJ1 or TRGJ2. V lost 3 bases to trimming and J lost 3 bases; unmatched junction nucleotides: 2. The germline V gene encodes CDR1 EGSTGY and CDR2 YDSYTSSV. The CDR3 is made up of 12 amino acids. CDR3 DNA sequence: TGTGCCACCTGGGATATTTATTATAAGAAACTCTTT. Its protein is CATWDIYYKKLF.

With respect to this clone: Other DNA sequences in this sample translate to the same CDR3. The chain couples TRGV4 to TRGJ1 or TRGJ2. V dropped 1 base and J dropped 7; count of bases not matched to a gene: 4. CDR3 length: 12 amino acids. CDR1 is EGSTGY, CDR2 YDSYTSSV, per germline. Here the CDR3 reads CATWDGKYKKLF. The CDR3 DNA sequence: TGTGCCACCTGGGATGGTAAATATAAGAAACTCTTT.